One T cell receptor (beta chain) is described in this entry. Starting material for RNA and DNA co-extraction consisted of about 20-30 mg of unsorted bulk tissue. These data come from a study of tumor-infiltrating lymphocytes in primary liver carcinoma. The researchers produced TCR beta cDNA from roughly 550 ng total RNA with a constant-region primer. Three nested multiplex PCR rounds, a slightly modified ARM-PCR, produced the libraries for TCR beta. PCR rounds one and two used TRBV1-TRBV30 forward primers with a C-beta reverse primer for 10 cycles each. TCRdb reanalysed the multiplex PCR reads using MiXCR and keeps one entry per CDR3 protein. In the table there are more than 95,000 distinct CDR3 sequences, around 80% of which are singletons. CDR3 length: 15 residues. V lost 9 bases and J lost 0; bases outside the gene matches: 8. CDR1 SGHVS and CDR2 FQNEAQ come from the germline V gene.

The chain employs TRBV7-8 and TRBJ2-1, with 7 positions matching TRBD2. The clonotype was recovered from a man between 40 and 49 years old with primary liver carcinoma and hepatitis B virus infection. Input material: liver tumor tissue from sampling region 3. The subset here: tumor region T3, left-lateral pole. The chain's CDR3 is CASSPKRGSYNEQFF. CDR3 sequence (DNA): TGTGCCAGTAGCCCAAAGCGGGGCTCCTACAATGAGCAGTTCTTC.